These 17 T cell receptor beta chains were all obtained from the same sample, sequenced in a study of cytomegalovirus exposure and HLA in healthy donors. The study ran its PCR with 60 Vbeta and 13 Jbeta primers. TCRdb keeps only in-frame clones here, not all; method: immunoSEQ multiplex PCR. The table shows approximately 220,000 clones, with about four fifths occurring only once. Sequenced: PBMCs. Receptors originate from a man aged 35 to 55 in good health and CMV-seropositive.

The rearrangement uses TRBV9 and TRBJ2-5, with D hard to call. V lost 0 bases to trimming and J lost 2 bases, with 5 bases between them. This CDR3 spans 13 amino acids. The germline V gene encodes CDR1 SGDLS and CDR2 YYNGEE. CDR3 sequence reads: CASSVALQETQYF. The CDR3 coding sequence is TGTGCCAGCAGCGTAGCCCTTCAAGAGACCCAGTACTTC.

The chain links TRBV5-4 to TRBJ2-2; TRBD1 agrees at 12 bases. V dropped 1 base and J dropped 7; count of bases not matched to a gene: 8. The V gene's germline CDR1 is SGHNT and CDR2 YYREEE (reference sequence). There are 17 residues in the CDR3. In nucleotides, the CDR3 is TGTGCCAGCAGCTTGCCCGGGACAGGGGGCTTGGGCGGGGAGCTGTTTTTT. Its translation: CASSLPGTGGLGGELFF.

The rearrangement joins TRBV27 to TRBJ2-7; 8 nucleotides line up with TRBD1. This CDR3 region has 14 residues. CDR1 is MNHEY, CDR2 SMNVEV, per germline (reference sequence). With V trimmed by 3 bases and J by 2 bases, 3 bases remained unmatched. The CDR3 bases are TGTGCCAGCAGTTTCGGGACAGGACCCTACGAGCAGTACTTC. Protein product: CASSFGTGPYEQYF.

This sequence joins TRBV7-9 and TRBJ2-2, with D uncertain. The CDR3 contains 14 residues. V lost 4 bases to trimming and J lost 6 bases, with 12 bases between them. Per germline, CDR1 SEHNR and CDR2 FQNEAQ (reference sequence). The CDR3 coding sequence is TGTGCCAGCAGCTCTGCACTCGATCCCGGGGAGCTGTTTTTT. Translation gives CASSSALDPGELFF.

The chain carries TRBV6-1 and TRBJ1-2; possibly TRBD1 for D (5 bases). V dropped 1 base and J dropped 1 base, with 10 bases sitting between them. The germline V gene has CDR1 MNHNS and CDR2 SASEGT. The CDR3 runs 15 residues. The CDR3 coding sequence is TGTGCCAGCAGTGAAGGTGGGGGGATTAACTATGGCTACACCTTC. Amino acids: CASSEGGGINYGYTF.

This clone has a handful of counts. At the DNA level, this CDR3 is encoded by other sequences in the same sample as well. The rearrangement joins TRBV19 to TRBJ1-5, with TRBD1 as a possible D gene (5 bases). This CDR3 is built from 14 residues. Germline values: CDR1 LNHDA, CDR2 SQIVND (reference sequence). Trimming stripped 5 bases from V and 0 bases from J, with 8 bases between. As DNA, the CDR3 is TGTGCCAGTAGTTTGCAGGGTAGCAATCAGCCCCAGCATTTT. It translates to CASSLQGSNQPQHF. The complete variable domain, with remaining parts taken from reference TRBV19 and TRBJ1-5, reads DGGITQSPKYLFRKEGQNVTLSCEQNLNHDAMYWYRQDPGQGLRLIYYSQIVNDFQKGDIAEGYSVSREKKESFPLTVTSAQKNPTAFYLCASSLQGSNQPQHFGDGTRLSIL.

V and J are TRBV29-1 and TRBJ1-4; 11 bases fit TRBD1. The CDR3 length is 15 residues. V trimming: 1 base; J trimming: 8 bases; junction bases outside the gene matches: 6. Germline V gene data show CDR1 as SQVTM and CDR2 as ANQGSEA. The CDR3 DNA sequence: TGCAGCGTTGAAGGGACAGGGGGCGTGAGGGAAAAACTGTTTTTT. This translates into CSVEGTGGVREKLFF.

The CDR3 region is CASSPGQGSNEQFF. The DNA for the CDR3 is TGTGCCAGCAGCCCCGGACAGGGGAGCAATGAGCAGTTCTTC. This sequence joins TRBV11-2 and TRBJ2-1, with TRBD1 matching 9 bases. Per germline, CDR1 SGHAT and CDR2 FQNNGV. This CDR3 has 14 amino acids. V shed 5 bases, J shed 6 bases, and the junction held 5 bases outside the gene matches.

The chain carries TRBV6-6 and TRBJ2-7; D remains unclear. Germline V CDR1 and CDR2: MNHNY, SVGAGI (reference sequence). The CDR3 extends over 13 amino acids. Trimming stripped 0 bases from V and 6 bases from J, with 9 bases between. CDR3 nucleotide sequence: TGTGCCAGCAGTTACTCGAGGCAAGTCGAGCAGTACTTC. It translates to CASSYSRQVEQYF.

This chain links TRBV27 with TRBJ1-4, with no clear D. Trimming cost V 5 bases and J 0 bases, with 13 bases left between them. This CDR3 contains 16 residues. CDR1 is MNHEY and CDR2 is SMNVEV in the germline V gene (reference sequence). The CDR3 nucleotides are TGTGCCAGCAGTCGCGGCATCTCCTCAACTAATGAAAAACTGTTTTTT. This sequence encodes CASSRGISSTNEKLFF.

The J gene is TRBJ2-3, the V gene TRBV7-2, with 9 bases fitting TRBD2. Germline CDR1 SGHTA, CDR2 FQGNSA. This CDR3 comprises 13 residues. The V and J ends lost 7 bases and 6 bases, in that order; junction bases with no gene match: 5. The CDR3 loop reads CASKGTSLDTQYF. The CDR3 bases are TGTGCCAGCAAGGGGACTAGCTTGGATACGCAGTATTTT.

This clone has just one count. V gene TRBV7-9 combines with J gene TRBJ2-2; D perhaps matches TRBD1 (6 bases). The CDR3 extends over 15 amino acids. The V and J ends lost 5 bases and 1 base respectively, with 11 bases between them. Looked up from germline, CDR1 is SEHNR and CDR2 is FQNEAQ (reference sequence). The CDR3 region is CASSRIQGNTGELFF. The CDR3 DNA sequence: TGTGCCAGCAGCCGAATACAGGGGAACACCGGGGAGCTGTTTTTT.

The chain uses TRBV5-1 and TRBJ2-2, with TRBD1 matching 9 bases. V lost 4 bases, J lost 3 bases, and 4 bases stayed unmatched. Germline CDR1 reads SGHRS; CDR2 reads YFSETQ. This CDR3 is 15 amino acids long. The CDR3 coding sequence is TGCGCCAGCAGCATGAGGACAGGGGACACCGGGGAGCTGTTTTTT. Amino acids: CASSMRTGDTGELFF. Full variable domain (rest looked up from reference TRBV5-1 and TRBJ2-2): KAGVTQTPRYLIKTRGQQVTLSCSPISGHRSVSWYQQTPGQGLQFLFEYFSETQRNKGNFPGRFSGRQFSNSRSEMNVSTLELGDSALYLCASSMRTGDTGELFFGEGSRLTVL.

V and J are TRBV29-1 and TRBJ1-4; D is unclear. Trimming left V 0 bases short and J 4 bases short, with 15 bases between. The germline gives CDR1 SQVTM, CDR2 ANQGSEA. The CDR3 runs to 16 residues. DNA for the CDR3: TGCAGCGTTGAAGATCAAGCGGGTGTAAATAATGAAAAACTGTTTTTT. This encodes CSVEDQAGVNNEKLFF.

V and J are TRBV10-1 and TRBJ2-2, with 7 bases fitting TRBD2. CDR1 is WNHNN and CDR2 is SYGVQD in the germline V gene (reference sequence). Germline trimming cut 2 bases from V and 3 bases from J; bases unmatched to any gene: 3. The CDR3 loop spans 15 amino acids. CDR3 amino acids: CASSEHSGYTGELFF. CDR3 bases: TGCGCCAGCAGTGAGCATAGCGGGTACACCGGGGAGCTGTTTTTT.

The chain employs TRBV28 and TRBJ2-4; tentative D call: TRBD2 (6 bases). The germline CDR1 and CDR2 sequences are MDHEN and SYDVKM. The CDR3 loop spans 15 amino acids. V was cut by 6 bases and J by 7 bases, with 19 bases left in between. The CDR3 loop is CASSRLGGGVNIQYF. DNA of the CDR3: TGTGCCAGCAGCCGCCTCGGCGGAGGGGTGAACATTCAGTACTTC.

CDR3 sequence: CASSLGLAATGELFF. DNA for the CDR3: TGCGCCAGCAGCTTGGGACTAGCGGCAACCGGGGAGCTGTTTTTT. The V gene is TRBV5-1, the J gene TRBJ2-2; 9 bases match TRBD2. CDR3 length: 15 amino acids. Germline V lookup: CDR1 SGHRS, CDR2 YFSETQ. The V and J ends lost 0 bases and 5 bases, in that order; junction bases with no gene match: 2.